The sequence of this TCR beta chain was determined in a study of T-cell reconstitution after alpha-beta-depleted transplantation in children. Germline values: CDR1 KGHSH, CDR2 LQKENI. The CDR3 has 15 amino acids. V dropped 0 bases and J dropped 7 bases, with 12 bases sitting between them. Unique molecular identifiers were used in preparing the TCRbeta library. TCRdb redid the calling of the PCR reads with MiXCR, one entry per CDR3 protein. In the table there are about 610,000 distinct CDR3 sequences, more than 9% of which are singletons. This clonotype was seen more than once but under ten times. The V gene is TRBV18, the J gene TRBJ2-2; tentative D call: TRBD2 (6 bases). The source material was PBMCs from the stem cell graft donor, sampled from the stem cell graft. The source of this sequence is a human donor who donated a stem cell graft to a child with acute myeloid leukemia. CDR3 DNA: TGTGCCAGCTCACCACCGCGGTCGACTAGCGGGGAGCTGTTTTTT. Encoded protein: CASSPPRSTSGELFF.